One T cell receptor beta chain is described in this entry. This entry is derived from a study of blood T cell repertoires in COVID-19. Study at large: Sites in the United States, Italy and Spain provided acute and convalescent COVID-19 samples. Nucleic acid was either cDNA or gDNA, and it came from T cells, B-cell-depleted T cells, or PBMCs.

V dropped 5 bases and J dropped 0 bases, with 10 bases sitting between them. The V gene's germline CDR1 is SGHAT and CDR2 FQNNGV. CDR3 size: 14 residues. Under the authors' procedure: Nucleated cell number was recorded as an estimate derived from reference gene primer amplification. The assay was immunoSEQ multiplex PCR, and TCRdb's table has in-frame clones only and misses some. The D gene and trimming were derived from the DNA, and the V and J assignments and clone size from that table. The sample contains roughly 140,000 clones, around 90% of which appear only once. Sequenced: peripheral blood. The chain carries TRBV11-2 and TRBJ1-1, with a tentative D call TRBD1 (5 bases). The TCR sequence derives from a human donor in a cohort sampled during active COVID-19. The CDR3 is CASSPGFLNTEAFF. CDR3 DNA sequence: TGTGCCAGCAGCCCAGGGTTTCTGAACACTGAAGCTTTCTTT.